One sample yielded the 16 T cell receptor beta chains listed below, sequenced in a study of T cell repertoires in cytomegalovirus infection. TCRdb reanalysed the reads using MiXCR and keeps one entry per CDR3 protein. The sample has about 600,000 distinct CDR3 sequences, 20% to 30% seen once. Source material: CD8+ T cells from PBMCs. The source of these receptors is a human donor in good health (CMV status not recorded). Some clones in this sample may be carry-over from other donors' samples.

This clonotype was seen many times. The chain couples TRBV6-2 or TRBV6-3 to TRBJ2-5; the D gene is possibly TRBD1 (5 bases). This CDR3 has 13 amino acids. The germline V gene has CDR1 MNHEY and CDR2 SVGEGT. V lost 7 bases and J lost 5, with 14 bases in between. The CDR3 reads CASTPGRQETQYF. The CDR3 nucleotides read TGTGCCAGCACCCCGGGTCGACAGGAGACCCAGTACTTC.

This clonotype was seen repeatedly, ten times or more. The chain combines TRBV7-8 with TRBJ2-3; TRBD2 is a possible D gene (6 bases). This CDR3 is 15 amino acids long. The V gene's germline CDR1 is SGHVS and CDR2 FQNEAQ. V lost 1 base to trimming and J lost 6 bases, with 14 bases between them. CDR3 amino acids: CASSLDMGLRDTQYF. CDR3 nucleotide sequence: TGTGCCAGCAGCTTAGATATGGGACTCCGGGATACGCAGTATTTT.

This clonotype was picked up a small number of times. The genes are TRBV5-1 and TRBJ2-2, with D unresolved. Germline-derived CDR1 and CDR2 are SGHRS and YFSETQ. This CDR3 spans 16 amino acids. Trimming pared 2 bases from V and 3 bases from J, leaving 14 bases between. CDR3 residues: CASSFEAGADTGELFF. DNA for the CDR3: TGCGCCAGCAGCTTTGAGGCAGGAGCTGACACCGGGGAGCTGTTTTTT.

The chain joins TRBV10-3 to TRBJ2-7; D unresolved. This CDR3 spans 13 amino acids. CDR1 ENHRY and CDR2 SYGVKD come from the germline V gene. Between the trimmed V and J ends, which lost 2 bases and 0 bases, there was a span of 5 bases. CDR3 in DNA: TGTGCCATCAGTGAGAGAGCCTCCTACGAGCAGTACGTC. This gives the protein CAISERASYEQYV.

This clonotype was seen a handful of times. The gene calls are TRBV29-1 and TRBJ2-5; 13 bases agree with TRBD2. This CDR3 contains 14 residues. Per the germline V gene, CDR1 is SQVTM and CDR2 is ANQGSEA. V trimming: 3 bases; J trimming: 2 bases; junction bases outside the gene matches: 0. CDR3 protein: CSVETSGGQETQYF. Written as DNA, the CDR3 is TGCAGCGTTGAGACTAGCGGGGGGCAAGAGACCCAGTACTTC.

V is TRBV6-2 or TRBV6-3 and J is TRBJ2-5; D gene ambiguous. Germline assignment: CDR1 MNHEY and CDR2 SVGEGT. The V end lost 7 bases, the J end lost 0 bases, and 9 bases lay between the germline ends. There are 13 residues in the CDR3. The CDR3 reads CASTVFHQETQYF. For the CDR3, the DNA is TGTGCCAGCACGGTCTTCCACCAAGAGACCCAGTACTTC.

The V gene is TRBV27, the J gene TRBJ2-3; perhaps TRBD2 as D (5 bases). V gave up 6 bases and J gave up 3 bases, with 16 bases separating them. The CDR3 has 15 amino acids. The germline V gene encodes CDR1 MNHEY and CDR2 SMNVEV (reference sequence). In nucleotides, the CDR3 is TGTGCCAGCAGATCGAGGGTTCTTACTACAGATACGCAGTATTTT. Its protein is CASRSRVLTTDTQYF.

This clonotype appeared a few times. The rearrangement uses TRBV5-4 and TRBJ1-1, with D perhaps TRBD1 (6 bases). CDR3 length: 13 amino acids. Trimming took 3 bases from V and 11 from J, leaving 17 bases between them. Germline CDR1 is SGHNT and CDR2 is YYREEE (reference sequence). CDR3 residues: CASSSPGARWAFF. In nucleotides, the CDR3 is TGTGCCAGCAGCTCCCCAGGGGCTCGGTGGGCTTTCTTT.

This clonotype appeared many times. The chain employs TRBV7-8 and TRBJ2-3, with D possibly being TRBD2 (6 bases). Trimming removed 1 base at V and 6 bases at J, with 17 bases between. The CDR3 runs 16 residues. Germline CDR1 SGHVS, CDR2 FQNEAQ. In DNA form, the CDR3 reads TGTGCCAGCAGCTTAGATGGGGGGATCGCTCCGGATACGCAGTATTTT. Its translation is CASSLDGGIAPDTQYF.

This clonotype was counted ten times or more. The V gene is TRBV7-8, the J gene TRBJ2-7; 10 nucleotides line up with TRBD1. The CDR3 has 15 amino acids. The V gene's germline CDR1 is SGHVS and CDR2 FQNEAQ. Trimming at V came to 5 bases and at J to 2 bases, leaving 6 bases not matched to a gene. The CDR3 region is CASSPDRGQAYEQYF. The CDR3 region has the DNA TGTGCCAGCAGCCCCGACAGGGGGCAAGCCTACGAGCAGTACTTC.

This clonotype came up a few times. The chain employs TRBV7-3 and TRBJ2-3; D assignment may be TRBD1 or TRBD2 (5 bases each). Trimming took 2 bases from V and 2 from J, leaving 23 bases between them. The germline V gene has CDR1 SGHTA and CDR2 FQGTGA. The CDR3 runs to 19 residues. The CDR3 loop reads CASSLWEKRDRDDTDTQYF. In DNA, the CDR3 is TGTGCCAGCAGCTTATGGGAGAAACGGGACCGAGACGACACAGATACGCAGTATTTT.

This clonotype was observed a handful of times. The chain links TRBV28 to TRBJ2-7; weak D call: TRBD2 (6 bases). Germline lookup yields CDR1 MDHEN and CDR2 SYDVKM. The CDR3 contains 14 residues. Trimming took off 6 bases at V and 4 bases at J, with 16 bases between the two ends. CDR3 in DNA: TGTGCCAGCAGCCGCCGGAGGGATGCATACGAGCAGTACGTC. This gives the protein CASSRRRDAYEQYV.

The chain joins TRBV29-1 to TRBJ2-7, with 8 nucleotides matching TRBD1. Looked up from germline, CDR1 is SQVTM and CDR2 is ANQGSEA. The CDR3 is 14 amino acids. J lost 0 bases, V lost 6 bases, and 7 bases had no gene match. CDR3 amino acids: CSVGGQENSYEQYF. Written as DNA, the CDR3 is TGCAGCGTGGGGGGACAGGAGAACTCCTACGAGCAGTACTTC.

This clonotype appeared many times. The chain joins TRBV4-1 to TRBJ2-6; a weak D match, TRBD2 (5 bases). Germline V gene lookup returns CDR1 MGHRA and CDR2 YSYEKL. The germline V and J ends were trimmed by 1 base and 8 bases, with 9 bases remaining between them. This CDR3 spans 14 amino acids. CDR3 sequence: CASSQVSGTNVLTF. CDR3 sequence (DNA): TGCGCCAGCAGCCAAGTATCGGGGACCAACGTCCTGACTTTC.

This chain joins TRBV7-9 and TRBJ1-2, with D perhaps matching TRBD1 (5 bases). Germline CDR1 reads SEHNR; CDR2 reads FQNEAQ (reference sequence). V was shortened by 2 bases and J by 4 bases, with 17 bases between the two germline ends. The CDR3 runs to 16 residues. CDR3 loop: CASSLPARGESYGYTF. CDR3 nucleotide sequence: TGTGCCAGCAGCTTACCCGCCCGGGGGGAATCCTATGGCTACACCTTC.

This clonotype was recorded a few times. The chain combines TRBV15 with TRBJ2-5, with 9 bases lining up with TRBD2. Per germline, CDR1 LNHNV and CDR2 YYDKDF (reference sequence). V shed 3 bases, J shed 5 bases, and the junction held 7 bases outside the gene matches. The CDR3 sequence is 15 residues long. This CDR3 is CATSSRSGGWETQYF. The CDR3 DNA sequence: TGTGCCACCAGCAGCAGGAGCGGGGGGTGGGAGACCCAGTACTTC.